A single sample is the source of the 16 T cell receptor beta chains below, sequenced in a study of T cells of healthy individuals. TCRdb itself ran the 5' RACE reads through MiXCR, one entry per CDR3 protein. The sample has nearly 100,000 distinct CDR3 sequences, roughly 18% seen once. These receptors originate from a human donor in good health.

This clonotype was detected many times. The chain couples TRBV14 to TRBJ1-1; TRBD1 matches at 7 bases. Trimming took 7 bases from V and 6 from J; bases not matched to a gene: 14. Germline loops: CDR1 SGHDN, CDR2 FVKESK. The CDR3 consists of 15 residues. CDR3 DNA sequence: TGTGCCAGCACCCCAAACGTAGGGGGCGAAGCTGAAGCTTTCTTT. Translating gives CASTPNVGGEAEAFF.

The V gene is TRBV11-2, the J gene TRBJ2-2; 15 bases match TRBD2. With 5 bases clipped from V and 1 base from J, the junction kept 5 bases outside the gene matches. Germline CDR1 SGHAT, CDR2 FQNNGV. CDR3 length: 18 residues. CDR3 nucleotides: TGTGCCAGCAGCCGACCGGGACTAGCGGGAGGGAACACCGGGGAGCTGTTTTTT. As protein: CASSRPGLAGGNTGELFF.

This clonotype was counted ten times or more. V is TRBV2 and J is TRBJ1-5; tentatively, D is TRBD1 (6 bases). Germline-derived CDR1 and CDR2 are SNHLY and FYNNEI. The CDR3 runs to 14 residues. V lost 6 bases and J 9 bases, leaving 18 bases between the germline ends. CDR3 sequence: CASRRQGQSAPQHF. The CDR3 bases are TGTGCCAGCAGGCGGCAGGGGCAATCAGCGCCCCAGCATTTT.

This clonotype was seen at least ten times. V usage is TRBV10-3 and J usage is TRBJ2-1, with 8 bases that match TRBD2. Trimming took 5 bases from V and 7 from J; bases not matched to a gene: 13. Per the germline V gene, CDR1 is ENHRY and CDR2 is SYGVKD. The CDR3 contains 16 residues. Here the CDR3 reads CAISNRAGVYGNEQFF. The DNA of the CDR3 is TGTGCCATCAGTAACCGAGCGGGAGTTTACGGGAATGAGCAGTTCTTC.

The CDR3, as DNA: TGTGCCACCAGCAGAGATATAGGGTTGGAGACCCAGTACTTC. Translated, it gives CATSRDIGLETQYF. This chain joins TRBV15 and TRBJ2-5, with D hard to call. This CDR3 region has 14 residues. Germline loops: CDR1 LNHNV, CDR2 YYDKDF (reference sequence). Deletions cut 0 bases from V and 5 bases from J, with 10 bases between.

This clonotype came up a few times. The gene calls are TRBV4-2 and TRBJ1-1; D is ambiguous. Germline V gene sequence: CDR1 LGHNA, CDR2 YNFKEQ. CDR3 length: 11 residues. V was trimmed by 1 base and J by 8 bases, leaving 5 bases between them. The CDR3 here is CASSQGGEAFF. In nucleotides, the CDR3 is TGTGCCAGCAGCCAAGGGGGAGAAGCTTTCTTT.

The chain has TRBV20-1 and TRBJ1-6, with D maybe TRBD1 (5 bases). CDR3 length: 15 residues. CDR1 and CDR2 (germline): DFQATT, SNEGSKA (reference sequence). V was shortened by 0 bases and J by 9 bases, with 15 bases between the two germline ends. The CDR3 loop is CSARDRRQGISPLHF. As DNA, the CDR3 is TGCAGTGCTAGAGACCGGAGGCAGGGCATTTCACCCCTCCACTTT.

The chain is built from TRBV11-1 and TRBJ1-1, with unresolved D. Deletions cut 4 bases from V and 5 bases from J, with 8 bases between. The CDR3 is 12 amino acids. In germline, CDR1 is SGHAT, CDR2 FQDESV (reference sequence). CDR3 residues: CASSSLPTEAFF. In DNA form, the CDR3 reads TGTGCCAGCAGCTCTCTACCGACTGAAGCTTTCTTT.

This clonotype was detected many times. The CDR3 spells CASSFQEETQYF. The CDR3 bases are TGTGCCAGCAGCTTCCAGGAAGAGACCCAGTACTTC. The genes are TRBV5-5 and TRBJ2-5, with D uncertain. Germline V gives CDR1 SGHKS, CDR2 YYEKEE (reference sequence). Trimming stripped 2 bases from V and 3 bases from J, with 5 bases between. CDR3 length: 12 residues.

This clonotype appeared a few times. The chain employs TRBV13 and TRBJ2-1, with a weak D call TRBD2 (5 bases). This CDR3 is built from 17 residues. Trimming removed 2 bases from V and 0 bases from J, with 14 bases in between. Germline V gene sequence: CDR1 PRHDT, CDR2 FYEKMQ (reference sequence). CDR3 amino acids: CASSLNPADSSYNEQFF. The CDR3 DNA sequence: TGTGCCAGCAGCTTAAATCCAGCGGATAGCTCCTACAATGAGCAGTTCTTC.

As concerns this clonotype: A read error may be the cause here, since a much bigger clone is one base away. The rearrangement joins TRBV19 to TRBJ2-1; D remains unclear. CDR1 and CDR2 from the germline V gene are LNHDA and SQIVND (reference sequence). This CDR3 comprises 15 residues. V was trimmed by 3 bases and J by 10 bases, leaving 19 bases between them. CDR3 DNA sequence: TGTGCCAGTAGTATGATCGAGGTCTTAGTTTACGAGCAGTTCTTC. It yields the protein CASSMIEVLVYEQFF.

This rearrangement joins TRBV6-2 or TRBV6-3 to TRBJ2-4; no reliable D call. Trimming took 7 bases from V and 1 from J, leaving 17 bases between them. Germline V gene sequence: CDR1 MNHEY, CDR2 SVGEGT. The CDR3 is 16 residues long. CDR3 DNA: TGTGCCAGCACCCACGGCCAGTTAAAGGCCAAAAACATTCAGTACTTC. This gives the protein CASTHGQLKAKNIQYF.

The chain couples TRBV6-2 or TRBV6-3 to TRBJ1-2; no reliable D call. V dropped 7 bases and J dropped 4 bases, with 13 bases sitting between them. The CDR3 runs to 13 residues. Germline loops: CDR1 MNHEY, CDR2 SVGEGT. CDR3 region: CASNSDGSYGYTF. The CDR3 DNA follows: TGTGCCAGCAACTCCGATGGGTCCTATGGCTACACCTTC.

This clonotype occurred many times. V and J are TRBV7-9 and TRBJ2-3; D call uncertain. The V end lost 1 base, the J end lost 4 bases, and 6 bases lay between the germline ends. Germline loops: CDR1 SEHNR, CDR2 FQNEAQ (reference sequence). This CDR3 is built from 13 residues. CDR3: CASSLGLPDTQYF. CDR3 nucleotide sequence: TGTGCCAGCAGCTTAGGCCTCCCAGATACGCAGTATTTT.

There are many counts of this clonotype. The chain is built from TRBV20-1 and TRBJ2-3; unclear D gene. Germline CDR1 DFQATT, CDR2 SNEGSKA (reference sequence). Trimming took off 6 bases at V and 0 bases at J, with 13 bases between the two ends. The CDR3 is 14 amino acids. This CDR3 reads CSASIATSTDTQYF. Written as DNA, the CDR3 is TGCAGTGCGAGCATCGCTACTAGCACAGATACGCAGTATTTT.

This clonotype appeared a few times. The genes are TRBV9 and TRBJ2-7, with 8 bases lining up with TRBD2. V gave up 0 bases and J gave up 6 bases; unmatched junction bases: 5. Germline V gives CDR1 SGDLS, CDR2 YYNGEE. This CDR3 comprises 14 residues. The CDR3 reads CASSVGSGAGEQYF. Written as DNA, the CDR3 is TGTGCCAGCAGCGTAGGTAGCGGGGCCGGCGAGCAGTACTTC.